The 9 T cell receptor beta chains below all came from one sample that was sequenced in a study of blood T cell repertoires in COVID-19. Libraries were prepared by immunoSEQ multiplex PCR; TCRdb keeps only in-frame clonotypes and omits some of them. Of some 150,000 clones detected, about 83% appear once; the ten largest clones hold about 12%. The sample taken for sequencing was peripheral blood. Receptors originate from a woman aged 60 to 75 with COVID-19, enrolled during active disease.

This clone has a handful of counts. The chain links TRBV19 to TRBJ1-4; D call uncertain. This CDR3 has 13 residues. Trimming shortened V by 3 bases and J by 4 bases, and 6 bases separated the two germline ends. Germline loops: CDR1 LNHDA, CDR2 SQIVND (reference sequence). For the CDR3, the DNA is TGTGCCAGTAGTATCTCCGGTAATGAAAAACTGTTTTTT. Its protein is CASSISGNEKLFF.

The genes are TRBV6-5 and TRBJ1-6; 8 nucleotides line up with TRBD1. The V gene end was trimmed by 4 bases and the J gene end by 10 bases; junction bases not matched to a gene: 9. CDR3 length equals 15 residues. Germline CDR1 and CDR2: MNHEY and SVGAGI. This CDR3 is CASSWAGTGESPLHF. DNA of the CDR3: TGTGCCAGCAGTTGGGCCGGGACAGGTGAATCACCCCTCCACTTT.

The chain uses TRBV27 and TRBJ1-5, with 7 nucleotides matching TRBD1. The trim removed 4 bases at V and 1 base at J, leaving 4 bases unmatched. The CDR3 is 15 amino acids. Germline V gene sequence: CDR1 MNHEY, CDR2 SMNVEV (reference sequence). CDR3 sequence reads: CASSYADRSNQPQHF. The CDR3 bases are TGTGCCAGCAGTTACGCGGACAGGAGCAATCAGCCCCAGCATTTT.

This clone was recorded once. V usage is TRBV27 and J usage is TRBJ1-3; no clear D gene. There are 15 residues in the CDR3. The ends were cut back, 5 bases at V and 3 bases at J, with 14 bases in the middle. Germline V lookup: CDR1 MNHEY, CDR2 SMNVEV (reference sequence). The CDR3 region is CASSNIPRLGNTIYF. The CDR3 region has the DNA TGTGCCAGCAGTAACATACCGAGGCTTGGAAACACCATATATTTT.

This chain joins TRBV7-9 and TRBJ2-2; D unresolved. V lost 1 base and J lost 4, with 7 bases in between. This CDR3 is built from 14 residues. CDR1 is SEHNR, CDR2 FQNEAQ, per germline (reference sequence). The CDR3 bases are TGTGCCAGCAGCTTAGACGTTAGCACCGGGGAGCTGTTTTTT. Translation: CASSLDVSTGELFF. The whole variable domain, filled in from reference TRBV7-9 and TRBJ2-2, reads DTGVSQNPRHKITKRGQNVTFRCDPISEHNRLYWYRQTLGQGPEFLTYFQNEAQLEKSRLLSDRFSAERPKGSFSTLEIQRTEQGDSAMYLCASSLDVSTGELFFGEGSRLTVL.

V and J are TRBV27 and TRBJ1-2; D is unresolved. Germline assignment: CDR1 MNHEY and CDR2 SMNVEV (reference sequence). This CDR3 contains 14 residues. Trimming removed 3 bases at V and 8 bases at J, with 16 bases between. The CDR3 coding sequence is TGTGCCAGCAGTTTGGACCGGGGAATTTGGGGCTACACCTTC. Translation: CASSLDRGIWGYTF.

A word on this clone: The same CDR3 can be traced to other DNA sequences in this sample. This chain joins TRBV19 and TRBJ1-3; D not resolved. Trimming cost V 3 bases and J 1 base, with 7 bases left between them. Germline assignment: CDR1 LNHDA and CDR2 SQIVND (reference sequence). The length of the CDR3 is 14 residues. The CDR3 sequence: CASSIRGSGNTIYF. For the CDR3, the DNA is TGTGCCAGTAGTATTCGCGGGTCTGGAAACACCATATATTTT.

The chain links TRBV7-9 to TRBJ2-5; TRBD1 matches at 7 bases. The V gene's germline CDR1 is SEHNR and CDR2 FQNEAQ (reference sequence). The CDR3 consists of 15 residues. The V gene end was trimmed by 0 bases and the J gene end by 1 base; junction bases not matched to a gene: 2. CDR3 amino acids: CASSLARTGQETQYF. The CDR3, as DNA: TGTGCCAGCAGCTTAGCGAGGACAGGCCAAGAGACCCAGTACTTC.

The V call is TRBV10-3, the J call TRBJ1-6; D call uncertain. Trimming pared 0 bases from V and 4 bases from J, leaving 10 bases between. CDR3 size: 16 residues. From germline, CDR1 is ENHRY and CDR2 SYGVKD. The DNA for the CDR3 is TGTGCCATCAGTGAGTCGATTGGCCAGTATAATTCACCCCTCCACTTT. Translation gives CAISESIGQYNSPLHF.